This TCR beta chain was obtained from a study of blood T cells in healthy people across ages. With a J-beta primer mix and a sample-barcoded 5' primer, a second PCR ran about 7 to 12 cycles. TCRdb re-called the 5' RACE reads through MiXCR, storing one row per CDR3 protein. There are 650,000 to 800,000 distinct CDR3 sequences in the sample; around 50% occur only once, and approximately 13% lies in the top ten. This CDR3 contains 15 residues. Germline CDR1 is SGHRS and CDR2 is YFSETQ. V trimming: 0 bases; J trimming: 5 bases; junction bases outside the gene matches: 3. Sample donors were healthy Caucasian individuals that came from Russia, aged roughly 6 to 100.

This clonotype was obtained from a woman aged 80 or over in good health. The chain employs TRBV5-1 and TRBJ2-1; the match to TRBD1 covers 9 bases. The specimen was blood. CDR3 protein: CASSLDRGRNNEQFF. The CDR3, as DNA: TGCGCCAGCAGCTTGGACAGGGGGCGGAACAATGAGCAGTTCTTC.